These 28 T cell receptor beta chains originate from one sample sequenced in a study of T-cell memory formation after mild COVID-19 (dated by TCRdb to the early 2020s). The method behind the library was 5' RACE. Sequencing was carried out with an Illumina NovaSeq 6000. The public reads were quality trimmed at Q25 with fastp and then assembled into clones with MiXCR by TCRdb, keeping productive beta chains. Rows are combined by CDR3 protein, so each entry shows the most common genes and DNA. In all, the sample holds almost 350,000 distinct CDR3 sequences, and 20% to 25% of those were seen once. The biggest ten clones account for 21% of the sample. Material for sequencing was PBMCs or a T cell subset sorted from them (not recorded which). The receptors were sampled from a man aged 18 to 30 who had mild COVID-19 (a few samples of this study predate the infection). The sample titles of this study are shuffled in the database, so cell type and time point are left out; the donor was told from shared clones.

This clonotype turned up a few times. The chain links TRBV4-3 to TRBJ2-2; D possibly uses TRBD1 or TRBD2 (5 bases each). The CDR3 is made up of 14 amino acids. Between the trimmed V and J ends, which lost 0 bases and 7 bases, there was a span of 9 bases. CDR1 LGHNA and CDR2 YSLEER come from the germline V gene. The CDR3 DNA reads TGCGCCAGCAGCCAAGAGAGGGGTGGCGGGGAGCTGTTTTTT. This gives the protein CASSQERGGGELFF.

The genes are TRBV4-3 and TRBJ2-1; D is undetermined. The CDR3 is 16 residues long. V lost 2 bases, J lost 6 bases, and 17 bases lay in between. Germline CDR1 LGHNA, CDR2 YSLEER. This CDR3 reads CASSQRSAVPLNEQFF. CDR3 DNA sequence: TGCGCCAGCAGCCAAAGGTCGGCAGTCCCTCTCAATGAGCAGTTCTTC.

V gene TRBV9 combines with J gene TRBJ2-2; possibly TRBD1 or TRBD2 for D (5 bases each). The ends were cut back, 1 base at V and 1 base at J, with 11 bases in the middle. Germline V gene data show CDR1 as SGDLS and CDR2 as YYNGEE. The CDR3 has 16 residues. CDR3 sequence: CASSVRDRLNTGELFF. In nucleotides, the CDR3 is TGTGCCAGCAGCGTAAGGGACCGTCTGAACACCGGGGAGCTGTTTTTT.

The chain links TRBV10-3 to TRBJ2-7; tentative D call: TRBD2 (6 bases). The germline gives CDR1 ENHRY, CDR2 SYGVKD. Trimming stripped 8 bases from V and 5 bases from J, with 22 bases between. CDR3 length equals 15 residues. This chain's CDR3 is CAILTHRLDVHEQYV. CDR3 coding DNA: TGTGCCATCCTCACCCACCGACTAGACGTCCACGAGCAGTACGTC.

This chain connects TRBV7-2 to TRBJ2-5; 8 bases are a match to TRBD2. Germline loops: CDR1 SGHTA, CDR2 FQGNSA. Germline trimming cut 5 bases from V and 5 bases from J; bases unmatched to any gene: 10. The CDR3 loop spans 15 amino acids. CDR3 bases: TGTGCCAGCAGCCCCCGTAGCGGGGTTGGGGAGACCCAGTACTTC. It specifies CASSPRSGVGETQYF.

V gene TRBV6-6 combines with J gene TRBJ1-5; 10 bases map to TRBD1. The CDR3 consists of 12 residues. Germline CDR1 MNHNY, CDR2 SVGAGI (reference sequence). The junction had 4 bases not matched to a gene; V was cut back by 11 bases and J by 6 bases. CDR3 coding DNA: TGTGCCGGACAGGGGGAGGGTCAGCCCCAGCATTTT. Protein sequence: CAGQGEGQPQHF.

This chain uses TRBV5-6 with TRBJ2-6; TRBD1 or TRBD2 may be the D gene (5 bases each). Germline V gives CDR1 SGHDT, CDR2 YYEEEE. The V end lost 0 bases, the J end lost 0 bases, and 10 bases lay between the germline ends. This CDR3 contains 17 residues. The CDR3 DNA sequence: TGTGCCAGCAGCTTGGGGTCAGGGAGCTCTGGGGCCAACGTCCTGACTTTC. The encoded protein is CASSLGSGSSGANVLTF.

V is TRBV6-1 and J is TRBJ2-7; possible D gene TRBD2, 5 bases. Germline CDR1 and CDR2: MNHNS and SASEGT. The CDR3 loop spans 15 amino acids. The germline V and J ends were trimmed by 4 bases and 1 base, with 14 bases remaining between them. The CDR3 DNA is TGTGCCAGCAGTGTGTGGCTCCGCGGGTCCTACGAGCAGTACGTC. Translating it yields CASSVWLRGSYEQYV.

The chain combines TRBV7-2 with TRBJ2-2; 9 bases match TRBD2. CDR1 SGHTA and CDR2 FQGNSA come from the germline V gene. There are 15 residues in the CDR3. Losses at the gene ends were 4 bases for V and 1 base for J; bases not matched to a gene: 1. CDR3 DNA sequence: TGTGCCAGCAGCTCACTAGCGGGGAACACCGGGGAGCTGTTTTTT. Translated: CASSSLAGNTGELFF.

The chain employs TRBV27 and TRBJ1-1, with D unresolved. CDR3 length equals 14 residues. Germline V gene lookup returns CDR1 MNHEY and CDR2 SMNVEV (reference sequence). Trimming left V 3 bases short and J 0 bases short, with 8 bases between. The CDR3 sequence is CASSLSPLNTEAFF. The CDR3 DNA reads as TGTGCCAGCAGTTTGTCACCTTTGAACACTGAAGCTTTCTTT.

This chain joins TRBV4-1 and TRBJ2-7, with no clear D. In germline, CDR1 is MGHRA, CDR2 YSYEKL. Trimming pared 4 bases from V and 2 bases from J, leaving 12 bases between. The CDR3 contains 14 residues. The CDR3 protein is CASSLHRAPYEQYV. CDR3 nucleotide sequence: TGCGCCAGCAGCCTACACCGGGCACCCTACGAGCAGTACGTC.

This clonotype was seen only a few times. The CDR3 is CASEHPGGGQPQHF. As DNA, the CDR3 is TGTGCCAGCGAACACCCGGGGGGAGGTCAGCCCCAGCATTTT. The chain carries TRBV28 and TRBJ1-5; perhaps TRBD1 as D (5 bases). This CDR3 has 14 residues. V gave up 8 bases and J gave up 6 bases, with 17 bases separating them. Germline V gives CDR1 MDHEN, CDR2 SYDVKM. Variable domain in full (rest from reference TRBV28 and TRBJ1-5): DVKVTQSSRYLVKRTGEKVFLECVQDMDHENMFWYRQDPGLGLRLIYFSYDVKMKEKGDIPEGYSVSREKKERFSLILESASTNQTSMYLCASEHPGGGQPQHFGDGTRLSIL.

J is TRBJ1-1 and V is TRBV7-9; 7 bases align to TRBD1. J lost 1 base, V lost 1 base, and 9 bases had no gene match. The CDR3 contains 17 residues. CDR1 SEHNR and CDR2 FQNEAQ come from the germline V gene (reference sequence). In nucleotides, the CDR3 is TGTGCCAGCAGCTTAGATCTTTGGGACAGACCGAACACTGAAGCTTTCTTT. This encodes CASSLDLWDRPNTEAFF.

The V gene is TRBV29-1, the J gene TRBJ1-2, with 10 bases matching TRBD1. V dropped 5 bases and J dropped 3; count of bases not matched to a gene: 9. In germline, CDR1 is SQVTM, CDR2 ANQGSEA. The CDR3 is 15 residues long. The CDR3 loop is CSVTNSGTGDYGYTF. The CDR3 DNA follows: TGCAGCGTTACTAACTCCGGGACAGGGGACTATGGCTACACCTTC.

This clonotype was counted only a few times. The rearrangement uses TRBV20-1 and TRBJ1-3; 7 bases are shared with TRBD1. The V segment lost 6 bases and the J segment 3 bases; nucleotides outside the gene matches: 5. This CDR3 contains 13 residues. Germline lookup yields CDR1 DFQATT and CDR2 SNEGSKA (reference sequence). CDR3 sequence reads: CSATTGFGNTIYF. The CDR3 DNA sequence: TGCAGTGCAACGACAGGGTTTGGAAACACCATATATTTT.

This sequence joins TRBV27 and TRBJ2-7, with 8 positions matching TRBD2. Germline values: CDR1 MNHEY, CDR2 SMNVEV (reference sequence). Unmatched junction bases numbered 4, after V lost 6 bases and J lost 0 bases. CDR3 length: 14 residues. Here the CDR3 DNA reads TGTGCCAGCAGGTCGGGGGGGTACTCCTACGAGCAGTACTTC. Its translation is CASRSGGYSYEQYF.

V is TRBV11-3 and J is TRBJ2-2, with D maybe TRBD1 (5 bases). Deletions cut 0 bases from V and 8 bases from J, with 16 bases between. This CDR3 is 16 amino acids long. Germline CDR1 is SGHNT and CDR2 is YENEEA. The CDR3 region is CASSLDPAGRSGELFF. In DNA form, the CDR3 reads TGTGCCAGCAGCTTAGACCCCGCAGGGCGTTCGGGGGAGCTGTTTTTT.

In its sample, this clonotype was seen a few times. This chain uses TRBV28 with TRBJ2-3; D may be TRBD1 (5 bases). The CDR3 is 12 amino acids. CDR1 MDHEN and CDR2 SYDVKM come from the germline V gene. The germline V and J ends were trimmed by 7 bases and 5 bases, with 10 bases remaining between them. Written as DNA, the CDR3 is TGTGCCAGCACCCTTAGGGGAGATACGCAGTATTTT. Translating gives CASTLRGDTQYF.

The V call is TRBV3-1, the J call TRBJ2-1, with 8 nucleotides matching TRBD1. This CDR3 contains 15 residues. Trimming cost V 2 bases and J 9 bases; bases outside gene matches: 9. The germline CDR1 and CDR2 sequences are LGHDT and YNNKEL (reference sequence). The DNA of the CDR3 is TGTGCCAGCAGCCAACGCAGGCAGGGGGCCCTTGAGCAGTTCTTC. This sequence encodes CASSQRRQGALEQFF.

The chain joins TRBV5-1 to TRBJ2-5; the D gene is possibly TRBD2 (6 bases). The CDR3 is made up of 15 amino acids. Per the germline V gene, CDR1 is SGHRS and CDR2 is YFSETQ. The V gene lost 4 bases and the J gene lost 4 bases, with 17 bases spanning the gap. CDR3 bases: TGCGCCAGCAGCGGGGGACTCCGGGTCACAGAGACCCAGTACTTC. Protein: CASSGGLRVTETQYF. The whole variable domain, remainder taken from reference TRBV5-1 and TRBJ2-5, is KAGVTQTPRYLIKTRGQQVTLSCSPISGHRSVSWYQQTPGQGLQFLFEYFSETQRNKGNFPGRFSGRQFSNSRSEMNVSTLELGDSALYLCASSGGLRVTETQYFGPGTRLLVL.

A few counts support this clonotype. The V call is TRBV7-9, the J call TRBJ2-2, with D perhaps TRBD1 or TRBD2 (5 bases each). The CDR3 is 16 amino acids. The germline V gene encodes CDR1 SEHNR and CDR2 FQNEAQ (reference sequence). V was pared by 6 bases and J by 0 bases, with 14 bases between. CDR3 nucleotides: TGTGCCAGCAGTGGGGACCGACACGCGAACACCGGGGAGCTGTTTTTT. This sequence encodes CASSGDRHANTGELFF.

This clonotype has a handful of counts. The chain recombines TRBV27 with TRBJ2-3; the D gene is possibly TRBD1 (5 bases). The CDR3 contains 15 residues. CDR1 is MNHEY, CDR2 SMNVEV, per germline (reference sequence). Trimming took 2 bases from V and 0 from J, leaving 9 bases between them. CDR3: CASSLTGLSTDTQYF. CDR3 nucleotides: TGTGCCAGCAGTTTAACAGGCCTTAGCACAGATACGCAGTATTTT.

This clonotype was seen only a few times. This sequence joins TRBV6-6 and TRBJ1-2, with a weak D call TRBD1 (5 bases). Germline CDR1 is MNHNY and CDR2 is SVGAGI (reference sequence). This CDR3 comprises 14 residues. Trimming removed 2 bases at V and 4 bases at J, with 11 bases between. The CDR3 nucleotides read TGTGCCAGCAGTTACGATGCAGGGAGCTATGGCTACACCTTC. Its protein is CASSYDAGSYGYTF.

J is TRBJ2-7 and V is TRBV19; 12 bases align to TRBD1. The J segment lost 6 bases and the V segment lost 6 bases, leaving 6 bases of the junction unmatched. Germline V gene sequence: CDR1 LNHDA, CDR2 SQIVND (reference sequence). The CDR3 runs 14 residues. CDR3 nucleotide sequence: TGTGCCAGTAGGCCGGGACAGGGGGCGGTCGAGCAGTACTTC. Encoded protein: CASRPGQGAVEQYF.

V and J are TRBV5-1 and TRBJ1-6; 11 nucleotides match TRBD1. The CDR3 covers 15 residues. Germline V lookup: CDR1 SGHRS, CDR2 YFSETQ. V gave up 5 bases and J gave up 10 bases; unmatched junction bases: 8. The CDR3 coding sequence is TGCGCCAGCAGAGATTCCGGGACAGGGGGGTCACCCCTCCACTTT. Translation gives CASRDSGTGGSPLHF.

This clonotype has a single count. The gene calls are TRBV6-5 and TRBJ2-3; D is undetermined. V was cut by 0 bases and J by 2 bases, with 15 bases left in between. The CDR3 runs to 17 residues. Germline assignment: CDR1 MNHEY and CDR2 SVGAGI. For the CDR3, the DNA is TGTGCCAGCAGTTACTCCCCGAACACTATTTCCACAGATACGCAGTATTTT. Its translation: CASSYSPNTISTDTQYF.

CDR3: CASRATGQGYEQYV. In nucleotides, the CDR3 is TGTGCCAGCAGGGCTACGGGACAGGGCTACGAGCAGTACGTC. The genes are TRBV5-5 and TRBJ2-7; TRBD1 aligns across 9 bases. V shed 5 bases and J 3 bases; nucleotides not matched to a gene: 6. The CDR3 is 14 amino acids. CDR1 and CDR2 from the germline V gene are SGHKS and YYEKEE (reference sequence).

V and J are TRBV7-9 and TRBJ2-5; D might be TRBD1 (5 bases). V was trimmed by 5 bases and J by 0 bases, leaving 13 bases between them. CDR1 SEHNR and CDR2 FQNEAQ come from the germline V gene (reference sequence). The CDR3 covers 15 residues. This CDR3 is CASSPPDRYQETQYF. The CDR3 nucleotides read TGTGCCAGCAGCCCCCCCGACAGATACCAAGAGACCCAGTACTTC.